This T cell receptor (beta chain) came from a study of T cell responses to AZD1222 COVID-19 vaccine. The V and J ends lost 4 bases and 4 bases, in that order; junction bases with no gene match: 12. CDR3 length: 18 amino acids. Germline CDR1 is KGHDR and CDR2 is SFDVKD. Clones were read by immunoSEQ multiplex PCR, and TCRdb kept only the in-frame ones, dropping some. There are more than 95,000 clones in the sample; about nine tenths occur only once, and 3% to 3.5% lies in the top ten. Study-wide results and caveats: The sample set comprised mostly white British donors with more females, and clonal diversity was possibly underestimated.

In the case of this clone: Its target is unknown.

Sample: peripheral blood, taken 28 days after the second dose of the MenACWY control vaccine. The TCR was taken from an adult who received the MenACWY meningococcal vaccine as a control. The rearrangement joins TRBV24-1 to TRBJ2-3, with 11 bases aligning to TRBD1. The CDR3 region is CATSDNDWTGGWADTQYF. The DNA of the CDR3 is TGTGCCACCAGTGACAACGATTGGACAGGGGGCTGGGCAGATACGCAGTATTTT.